This T cell receptor beta chain was identified in a study of post-analysis software for immune sequencing data. Study outcomes and limitations: Among five TRBV segments more frequent in patients than controls were TRBV5-6, TRBV5-1 and TRBV20-1.

Tagging with unique molecular identifiers was a feature of the TCR beta cDNA libraries. TCRdb redid the calling of the PCR reads with MiXCR, one entry per CDR3 protein. The sample has 450,000 to 700,000 distinct CDR3 sequences, roughly two fifths seen once. Comments on this clonotype: Its antigen remains unknown.

This CDR3 contains 16 residues. Germline-derived CDR1 and CDR2 are SEHNR and FQNEAQ (reference sequence). Trimming took off 3 bases at V and 0 bases at J, with 14 bases between the two ends. The clonotype comes from a girl under 18 with multiple sclerosis. Sequenced material: blood. This chain uses TRBV7-9 with TRBJ2-5, with D hard to call. The CDR3 sequence: CASSLARLRNQETQYF. Here the CDR3 DNA reads TGTGCCAGCAGCTTGGCCCGACTCCGTAACCAAGAGACCCAGTACTTC. The whole variable domain, remainder taken from reference TRBV7-9 and TRBJ2-5, is DTGVSQNPRHKITKRGQNVTFRCDPISEHNRLYWYRQTLGQGPEFLTYFQNEAQLEKSRLLSDRFSAERPKGSFSTLEIQRTEQGDSAMYLCASSLARLRNQETQYFGPGTRLLVL.